One and the same sample provided the 28 T cell receptor beta chains below, sequenced in a study of blood T cells in healthy people across ages. The second PCR ran 7 to 11 cycles with a sample-barcoded 5' primer and J-beta primers. TCRdb re-derived calls from the 5' RACE reads in MiXCR, one entry per CDR3 protein. The data contain fewer than 900,000 distinct CDR3 sequences, around 48% of them singletons. The sample consisted of blood. The receptors originated from a woman aged 60-75 years in good health.

This clonotype was recorded a few times. This chain uses TRBV7-2 with TRBJ1-3, with no clear D. CDR3 size: 18 residues. Trimming removed 3 bases at V and 0 bases at J, with 18 bases between. The germline V gene encodes CDR1 SGHTA and CDR2 FQGNSA. The CDR3 spells CASSFYHTTPSSGNTIYF. The CDR3 nucleotides read TGTGCCAGCAGCTTTTACCACACTACACCTTCCTCTGGAAACACCATATATTTT.

The chain recombines TRBV6-1 with TRBJ2-7; D might be TRBD2 (6 bases). CDR1 and CDR2 (germline): MNHNS, SASEGT. The CDR3 runs 12 residues. Trimming stripped 11 bases from V and 2 bases from J, with 13 bases between. CDR3 residues: CAGRDFAYEQYF. The DNA of the CDR3 is TGTGCCGGCCGGGACTTCGCCTACGAGCAGTACTTC.

This clonotype has a count of ten or more. J is TRBJ2-5 and V is TRBV7-9; TRBD1 matches 8 bases. CDR3 length: 17 residues. Trimming at V came to 1 base and at J to 3 bases, leaving 10 bases not matched to a gene. Germline loops: CDR1 SEHNR, CDR2 FQNEAQ (reference sequence). The CDR3 loop reads CASSLVLTGEVKETQYF. DNA for the CDR3: TGTGCCAGCAGCTTAGTCTTGACAGGGGAAGTTAAAGAGACCCAGTACTTC.

The chain carries TRBV5-6 and TRBJ2-4; D not resolved. TRBJ2-7 explains the end of the DNA better; the J call may be wrong. CDR3 length: 14 amino acids. The germline V gene has CDR1 SGHDT and CDR2 YYEEEE. For the CDR3, the DNA is TGTGCCAGCAGCTTGGGGTTGATCTCCTACGAGCAGTACTTC. This sequence encodes CASSLGLISYEQYF.

This clonotype was seen a handful of times. The chain employs TRBV12-3 or TRBV12-4 and TRBJ2-1; 8 nucleotides agree with TRBD2. After removal of 5 bases from V and 4 bases from J, the junction contained 10 bases not matched to a gene. The CDR3 extends over 16 amino acids. The CDR3 is CASSPASGSEYNEQFF. CDR3 DNA sequence: TGTGCCAGCAGTCCCGCCAGCGGGAGCGAATACAATGAGCAGTTCTTC.

This chain links TRBV12-3 or TRBV12-4 with TRBJ2-5, with TRBD1 identical over 9 bases. CDR3 length equals 15 residues. V gave up 7 bases and J gave up 5 bases; unmatched junction bases: 11. The CDR3 loop is CASTPGYRGQETQYF. The CDR3 DNA follows: TGTGCCAGCACCCCGGGGTACAGGGGGCAGGAGACCCAGTACTTC.

This clonotype was seen a handful of times. The chain carries TRBV18 and TRBJ2-6; D gene uncertain. The germline V and J ends were trimmed by 2 bases and 0 bases, with 5 bases remaining between them. Per germline, CDR1 KGHSH and CDR2 LQKENI. This CDR3 has 15 residues. The DNA of the CDR3 is TGTGCCAGCTCACCATGGGTCTCTGGGGCCAACGTCCTGACTTTC. It is translated as CASSPWVSGANVLTF.

V gene TRBV10-3 combines with J gene TRBJ1-2; possible D gene TRBD1, 5 bases. This CDR3 is built from 14 residues. CDR1 ENHRY and CDR2 SYGVKD come from the germline V gene. Trimming shortened V by 2 bases and J by 5 bases, and 12 bases separated the two germline ends. In DNA form, the CDR3 reads TGTGCCATCAGTGAGCCGGTCAGGGATTATGGCTACACCTTC. Translation gives CAISEPVRDYGYTF.

This chain joins TRBV20-1 and TRBJ2-7; 10 bases line up with TRBD2. V lost 6 bases, J lost 2 bases, and 1 base stayed unmatched. This CDR3 has 12 amino acids. The germline gives CDR1 DFQATT, CDR2 SNEGSKA (reference sequence). In DNA, the CDR3 is TGCAGTGCAACTAGCGGGACCTACGAGCAGTACTTC. As protein: CSATSGTYEQYF.

This chain connects TRBV18 to TRBJ2-7, with TRBD1 as a possible D gene (5 bases). The germline gives CDR1 KGHSH, CDR2 LQKENI. The V end lost 2 bases, the J end lost 1 base, and 9 bases lay between the germline ends. The CDR3 loop spans 14 amino acids. The CDR3, as DNA: TGTGCCAGCTCACCAGGGGCCCTTTCCTACGAGCAGTACTTC. Encoded protein: CASSPGALSYEQYF.

This sequence joins TRBV20-1 and TRBJ2-2, with 7 bases matching TRBD1. Germline V gene sequence: CDR1 DFQATT, CDR2 SNEGSKA (reference sequence). The length of the CDR3 is 16 residues. V was clipped by 6 bases and J by 6 bases; unmatched bases: 16. The CDR3 is CSAKNSGQGDPGELFF. Here the CDR3 DNA reads TGCAGTGCCAAAAACTCGGGCCAGGGGGATCCCGGGGAGCTGTTTTTT.

The chain has TRBV20-1 and TRBJ1-2, with a weak D call TRBD1 (5 bases). The CDR3 runs to 14 residues. V dropped 6 bases and J dropped 7 bases, with 21 bases sitting between them. In germline, CDR1 is DFQATT, CDR2 SNEGSKA (reference sequence). In nucleotides, the CDR3 is TGCAGTGCCGCAGACCAGGGTATATCAAGTGGCTACACCTTC. This sequence encodes CSAADQGISSGYTF.

This clonotype was observed a handful of times. V and J are TRBV12-3 or TRBV12-4 and TRBJ1-2; the D gene is possibly TRBD1 (5 bases). CDR3 length: 11 amino acids. V shed 6 bases and J shed 10 bases, with 12 bases lying between them. The CDR3 here is CASRDISDYTF. In DNA, the CDR3 is TGTGCCAGCAGGGACATTAGTGACTACACCTTC.

This clonotype appeared many times. The V gene is TRBV7-6, the J gene TRBJ2-4; 8 bases fit TRBD2. The CDR3 has 16 amino acids. V trimming: 5 bases; J trimming: 4 bases; junction bases outside the gene matches: 10. CDR1 is SGHVS and CDR2 is FNYEAQ in the germline V gene. The CDR3: CASSPNAGGGKNIQYF. DNA of the CDR3: TGTGCCAGCAGCCCCAACGCGGGGGGCGGGAAAAACATTCAGTACTTC. Full variable domain (rest looked up from reference TRBV7-6 and TRBJ2-4): GAGVSQSPRYKVTKRGQDVALRCDPISGHVSLYWYRQALGQGPEFLTYFNYEAQQDKSGLPNDRFSAERPEGSISTLTIQRTEQRDSAMYRCASSPNAGGGKNIQYFGAGTRLSVL.

V usage is TRBV15 and J usage is TRBJ2-5; maybe TRBD1 (5 bases). The DNA end is more similar to TRBJ2-7, so the J call may be wrong. The CDR3 covers 15 residues. Germline V gene sequence: CDR1 LNHNV, CDR2 YYDKDF (reference sequence). CDR3 in DNA: TGTGCCACCAGCTCCTATGGCAGGGCCATCTACGAGCAGTACTTC. Translation gives CATSSYGRAIYEQYF.

On this clonotype itself: Its ends do not fully match the called genes, so a read error is possible. The CDR3 region is CASSSSRDGPEGGYTF. CDR3 nucleotides: TGTGCTAGCAGCTCGTCGCGGGACGGGCCCGAGGGGGGCTACACCTTC. J is TRBJ1-2 and V is TRBV11-1, with D perhaps matching TRBD1 (5 bases). CDR3 length: 16 amino acids. Germline lookup yields CDR1 SGHAT and CDR2 FQDESV (reference sequence).

The chain employs TRBV24-1 and TRBJ2-1; no reliable D call. In germline, CDR1 is KGHDR, CDR2 SFDVKD. The CDR3 totals 13 residues. The V gene lost 2 bases and the J gene lost 10 bases, with 11 bases spanning the gap. The CDR3 nucleotides read TGTGCCACCAGTGATTCTCGCGCCCAAGAGCAGTTCTTC. Protein product: CATSDSRAQEQFF.

In this sample, this clonotype turned up a few times. The V call is TRBV5-1, the J call TRBJ2-5, with a weak D call TRBD1 (5 bases). This CDR3 comprises 14 residues. Germline V CDR1 and CDR2: SGHRS, YFSETQ. Trimming stripped 3 bases from V and 2 bases from J, with 11 bases between. The DNA for the CDR3 is TGCGCCAGCAGCTACAACAGGAATCAAGAGACCCAGTACTTC. This gives the protein CASSYNRNQETQYF.

This clonotype was counted only a few times. This chain joins TRBV29-1 and TRBJ2-3, with 12 bases matching TRBD2. CDR3 length: 18 amino acids. The germline V gene encodes CDR1 SQVTM and CDR2 ANQGSEA. V lost 0 bases to trimming and J lost 0 bases; unmatched junction nucleotides: 7. The CDR3 protein is CSVEDLRTSGTSTDTQYF. CDR3 nucleotide sequence: TGCAGCGTTGAAGATCTTCGGACTAGCGGGACTAGCACAGATACGCAGTATTTT.

This chain's CDR3 is CASSSHPQITYEQYF. The CDR3 coding sequence is TGTGCCAGCAGTTCCCACCCCCAGATTACCTACGAGCAGTACTTC. This chain joins TRBV28 and TRBJ2-5; no clear D gene. The J call could be wrong; TRBJ2-7 is a better fit for the DNA end. The CDR3 extends over 15 amino acids. Germline assignment: CDR1 MDHEN and CDR2 SYDVKM.

This clonotype was counted between two and nine times. The chain has TRBV11-2 and TRBJ2-3; no definite D call. V lost 0 bases and J lost 6, with 13 bases in between. Looked up from germline, CDR1 is SGHAT and CDR2 is FQNNGV. This CDR3 contains 15 residues. As DNA, the CDR3 is TGTGCCAGCAGCTTAGATGGTGTGGGGAAGGATACGCAGTATTTT. Translation: CASSLDGVGKDTQYF. Full variable domain (missing parts from reference TRBV11-2 and TRBJ2-3): EAGVAQSPRYKIIEKRQSVAFWCNPISGHATLYWYQQILGQGPKLLIQFQNNGVVDDSQLPKDRFSAERLKGVDSTLKIQPAKLEDSAVYLCASSLDGVGKDTQYFGPGTRLTVL.

This clonotype was found once. This sequence joins TRBV7-2 and TRBJ2-1, with D uncertain. The DNA end is more similar to TRBJ2-7, so the J call may be wrong. CDR1 is SGHTA, CDR2 FQGNSA, per germline. The CDR3 runs to 13 residues. The CDR3 spells CASSWTDYNEQYF. The CDR3 DNA is TGTGCCAGCAGCTGGACCGATTACAATGAGCAGTACTTC.

The table lists this clonotype with a few counts. The chain has TRBV7-2 and TRBJ2-5; D unclear. The germline V gene encodes CDR1 SGHTA and CDR2 FQGNSA. The CDR3 contains 14 residues. The V and J ends lost 3 bases and 3 bases respectively, with 11 bases between them. DNA for the CDR3: TGTGCCAGCAGCTTGTTCAGATTGGAAGAGACCCAGTACTTC. This sequence encodes CASSLFRLEETQYF.

V usage is TRBV6-2 or TRBV6-3 and J usage is TRBJ2-7, with TRBD1 as a possible D gene (6 bases). The V end lost 2 bases, the J end lost 6 bases, and 11 bases lay between the germline ends. This CDR3 has 13 amino acids. Germline lookup yields CDR1 MNHEY and CDR2 SVGEGT. The CDR3 loop reads CASSYTTGLEQYF. CDR3 DNA: TGTGCCAGCAGTTACACGACAGGTCTCGAGCAGTACTTC.

The chain carries TRBV20-1 and TRBJ2-7; D is unclear. From germline, CDR1 is DFQATT and CDR2 SNEGSKA (reference sequence). The CDR3 is 15 amino acids. Trimming removed 1 base from V and 2 bases from J, with 15 bases in between. The CDR3 is CSARAPTTLTYEQYF. For the CDR3, the DNA is TGCAGTGCTAGAGCCCCGACCACACTAACCTACGAGCAGTACTTC.

The chain combines TRBV7-2 with TRBJ1-6; D is unresolved. The germline V gene encodes CDR1 SGHTA and CDR2 FQGNSA. The CDR3 loop spans 15 amino acids. Deletions cut 0 bases from V and 13 bases from J, with 16 bases between. The CDR3 nucleotides read TGTGCCAGCAGCTTAGCGCTAGCGGGAAAGAGGCCCCTCCACTTT. This translates into CASSLALAGKRPLHF.

This clonotype came up a few times. This chain joins TRBV27 and TRBJ1-2, with TRBD1 matching 7 bases. CDR1 is MNHEY and CDR2 is SMNVEV in the germline V gene (reference sequence). The length of the CDR3 is 12 residues. The ends lost 6 bases at V and 8 bases at J; junction bases unmatched: 6. The CDR3 DNA follows: TGTGCCAGCAGAACAGGGGCGCTCGGCTACACCTTC. Amino acid sequence: CASRTGALGYTF.

This clonotype was seen only a few times. The J gene is TRBJ2-7, the V gene TRBV29-1; tentative D call: TRBD1 (5 bases). Germline CDR1 reads SQVTM; CDR2 reads ANQGSEA. The CDR3 sequence is 14 residues long. The ends were cut back, 3 bases at V and 7 bases at J, with 19 bases in the middle. DNA for the CDR3: TGCAGCGTTGAGATTTGGGGCAGCTCAGGAGAGCAGTACTTC. This gives the protein CSVEIWGSSGEQYF.